Below are 27 T cell receptor beta chains sequenced from a single sample in a study of control samples from healthy donors and cancer patients. Repertoires were generated with immunoSEQ multiplex PCR, while TCRdb's copy carries only in-frame clones and drops some. The sample lists some 80,000 clones; roughly 92% were seen once. Specimen: blood. The receptor source for this set is an older woman in good health.

The rearrangement joins TRBV28 to TRBJ2-7; no reliable D call. The CDR3 covers 11 residues. V lost 7 bases and J 4 bases, leaving 8 bases between the germline ends. Germline V gives CDR1 MDHEN, CDR2 SYDVKM. CDR3 sequence: CASKFRYEQYF. The DNA of the CDR3 is TGTGCCAGCAAGTTCAGGTACGAGCAGTACTTC. The full variable domain, with the rest looked up from reference TRBV28 and TRBJ2-7, is DVKVTQSSRYLVKRTGEKVFLECVQDMDHENMFWYRQDPGLGLRLIYFSYDVKMKEKGDIPEGYSVSREKKERFSLILESASTNQTSMYLCASKFRYEQYFGPGTRLTVT.

The rearrangement joins TRBV6-1 to TRBJ1-3; D ambiguous. The germline V gene encodes CDR1 MNHNS and CDR2 SASEGT. Trimming pared 3 bases from V and 0 bases from J, leaving 9 bases between. The CDR3 totals 15 residues. CDR3 amino acids: CASSETASSGNTIYF. The CDR3 DNA reads TGTGCCAGCAGTGAGACGGCGAGCTCTGGAAACACCATATATTTT.

The chain couples TRBV7-9 to TRBJ1-2; D is undetermined. This CDR3 spans 14 amino acids. V was pared by 5 bases and J by 3 bases, with 13 bases between. Germline V gene lookup returns CDR1 SEHNR and CDR2 FQNEAQ (reference sequence). The DNA of the CDR3 is TGTGCCAGCAGCCCAGACAACCGGCACTATGGCTACACCTTC. As protein: CASSPDNRHYGYTF.

This clone was detected a few times. The chain has TRBV28 and TRBJ2-7, with TRBD1 identical over 8 bases. Germline assignment: CDR1 MDHEN and CDR2 SYDVKM. J lost 3 bases, V lost 6 bases, and 7 bases had no gene match. This CDR3 contains 14 residues. The CDR3 is CASRSGGSVYEQYF. CDR3 in DNA: TGTGCCAGCAGATCAGGGGGCTCGGTCTACGAGCAGTACTTC.

CDR3 nucleotides: TGTGCCACCAGTGATTCCCAGGGAAGAGGTGAAAAACTGTTTTTT. Translation gives CATSDSQGRGEKLFF. This chain joins TRBV24-1 and TRBJ1-4, with D possibly matching TRBD1 (5 bases). CDR1 is KGHDR, CDR2 SFDVKD, per germline. V was trimmed by 2 bases and J by 7 bases, leaving 13 bases between them. This CDR3 comprises 15 residues.

The chain links TRBV28 to TRBJ2-5; D is undetermined. Trimming removed 7 bases at V and 5 bases at J, with 11 bases between. Per germline, CDR1 MDHEN and CDR2 SYDVKM. The CDR3 length is 12 residues. CDR3 loop: CASTTVPETQYF. The CDR3 DNA reads TGTGCCAGCACAACGGTACCGGAGACCCAGTACTTC.

V usage is TRBV30 and J usage is TRBJ2-1, with 10 bases that match TRBD2. There are 18 residues in the CDR3. The J segment lost 2 bases and the V segment lost 1 base, leaving 11 bases of the junction unmatched. Germline V gene sequence: CDR1 GTSNPN, CDR2 SVGIG (reference sequence). The CDR3 is CAWSGGTSEKHPYNEQFF. Here the CDR3 DNA reads TGTGCCTGGAGTGGAGGGACTAGCGAGAAGCATCCCTACAATGAGCAGTTCTTC.

The gene calls are TRBV7-2 and TRBJ2-5; D gene ambiguous. Trimming stripped 6 bases from V and 2 bases from J, with 4 bases between. Germline-derived CDR1 and CDR2 are SGHTA and FQGNSA. The CDR3 consists of 11 residues. The CDR3 DNA sequence: TGTGCCAGCAGGGAACAAGAGACCCAGTACTTC. Residues: CASREQETQYF.

The chain couples TRBV30 to TRBJ1-2; 7 positions match TRBD1. V lost 7 bases and J lost 0; bases outside the gene matches: 5. CDR1 and CDR2 (germline): GTSNPN, SVGIG (reference sequence). The length of the CDR3 is 13 residues. CDR3 region: CALRDRANYGYTF. The CDR3 region has the DNA TGTGCCTTAAGGGACAGAGCTAACTATGGCTACACCTTC.

The rearrangement uses TRBV7-9 and TRBJ1-1; TRBD1 matches at 9 bases. Per germline, CDR1 SEHNR and CDR2 FQNEAQ (reference sequence). CDR3 length equals 15 residues. Unmatched junction bases numbered 4, after V lost 4 bases and J lost 1 base. DNA for the CDR3: TGTGCCAGCAGCTCCGGACAGGGGACGAACACTGAAGCTTTCTTT. Encoded protein: CASSSGQGTNTEAFF.

This chain links TRBV6-5 with TRBJ2-2, with 10 positions matching TRBD2. Per the germline V gene, CDR1 is MNHEY and CDR2 is SVGAGI. The CDR3 runs to 14 residues. The trim removed 10 bases at V and 4 bases at J, leaving 6 bases unmatched. The CDR3 spells CATSSGSSTGELFF. The CDR3 DNA sequence: TGTGCCACCTCTAGCGGGAGTTCCACCGGGGAGCTGTTTTTT.

The chain joins TRBV19 to TRBJ2-3, with 8 bases that match TRBD1. V trimming: 3 bases; J trimming: 5 bases; junction bases outside the gene matches: 1. The CDR3 covers 13 residues. Germline CDR1 LNHDA, CDR2 SQIVND (reference sequence). CDR3 amino acids: CASSIDRGDTQYF. In DNA, the CDR3 is TGTGCCAGTAGTATCGACAGGGGAGATACGCAGTATTTT.

The rearrangement joins TRBV28 to TRBJ2-7; D may be TRBD1 (6 bases). CDR1 is MDHEN and CDR2 is SYDVKM in the germline V gene. This CDR3 has 12 amino acids. The V gene lost 5 bases and the J gene lost 3 bases, with 8 bases spanning the gap. The DNA of the CDR3 is TGTGCCAGCAGTACAGGGCTCTACGAGCAGTACTTC. Amino acids: CASSTGLYEQYF.

The rearrangement uses TRBV6-5 and TRBJ2-3; TRBD2 matches 11 bases. Germline V CDR1 and CDR2: MNHEY, SVGAGI. The V and J ends lost 6 bases and 2 bases, in that order; junction bases with no gene match: 1. The CDR3 consists of 14 residues. Here the CDR3 DNA reads TGTGCCAGCAGACTAGCGGGAGCCACAGATACGCAGTATTTT. Its translation: CASRLAGATDTQYF.

This rearrangement joins TRBV3-1 (or the pseudogene TRBV3-2) to TRBJ2-7, with D possibly being TRBD2 (5 bases). The CDR3 sequence is 12 residues long. Trimming removed 1 base at V and 7 bases at J, with 8 bases between. Germline assignment: CDR1 LGHDT and CDR2 YNNKEL (reference sequence). CDR3 DNA sequence: TGTGCCAGCAGCCAAGCACGAGGGGAGCAGTACTTC. As protein: CASSQARGEQYF.

V gene TRBV9 combines with J gene TRBJ2-6; a weak D match, TRBD1 (6 bases). Germline-derived CDR1 and CDR2 are SGDLS and YYNGEE. The CDR3 loop spans 14 amino acids. The CDR3 DNA reads as TGTCCCGGGACAAATAGCTCTGGGGCCAACGTCCTGACTTTC. Amino acids: CPGTNSSGANVLTF.

Comment on this clone: The same CDR3 arises from other DNA sequences in this sample as well. The chain joins TRBV19 to TRBJ2-7; 7 bases line up with TRBD1. Looked up from germline, CDR1 is LNHDA and CDR2 is SQIVND (reference sequence). The CDR3 runs 14 residues. The V gene end was trimmed by 5 bases and the J gene end by 3 bases; junction bases not matched to a gene: 7. This CDR3 is CASSARQGLYEQYF. The DNA for the CDR3 is TGTGCCAGTAGTGCCCGACAGGGTCTCTACGAGCAGTACTTC.

The rearrangement uses TRBV5-1 and TRBJ2-2; D call uncertain. Germline V lookup: CDR1 SGHRS, CDR2 YFSETQ. The ends were cut back, 4 bases at V and 3 bases at J, with 4 bases in the middle. The CDR3 runs to 12 residues. The CDR3 DNA follows: TGCGCCAGCAGCACTTACACCGGGGAGCTGTTTTTT. It yields the protein CASSTYTGELFF.

The chain uses TRBV10-3 and TRBJ1-6; the D gene is possibly TRBD1 (6 bases). CDR3 length equals 14 residues. Trimming pared 4 bases from V and 3 bases from J, leaving 7 bases between. From germline, CDR1 is ENHRY and CDR2 SYGVKD. The CDR3, as DNA: TGTGCCATCAGTGCGGACAGCTATAATTCACCCCTCCACTTT. Amino acids: CAISADSYNSPLHF.

This rearrangement joins TRBV28 to TRBJ1-1, with 7 bases fitting TRBD1. V gave up 2 bases and J gave up 8 bases; unmatched junction bases: 11. Germline CDR1 MDHEN, CDR2 SYDVKM. The CDR3 totals 15 residues. This chain's CDR3 is CASSLPGQLGGEAFF. DNA of the CDR3: TGTGCCAGCAGTTTACCGGGACAGCTTGGCGGGGAAGCTTTCTTT.

In DNA, the CDR3 is TGTGCCAGCAGCCCGGCCTTTATATCCAATGAGCAGTTCTTC. Amino acids: CASSPAFISNEQFF. The chain combines TRBV5-6 with TRBJ2-1; no clear D. CDR1 is SGHDT and CDR2 is YYEEEE in the germline V gene. This CDR3 is built from 14 residues. Trimming took off 4 bases at V and 6 bases at J, with 14 bases between the two ends.

CDR3 bases: TGTGCCAGCAGCTTGGGGACACCGAACACCGGGGAGCTGTTTTTT. It encodes CASSLGTPNTGELFF. The chain carries TRBV5-4 and TRBJ2-2; D may be TRBD1 (5 bases). The V gene's germline CDR1 is SGHNT and CDR2 YYREEE (reference sequence). Deletions cut 0 bases from V and 0 bases from J, with 6 bases between. The CDR3 is 15 residues long. The full variable domain, with the rest looked up from reference TRBV5-4 and TRBJ2-2, is ETGVTQSPTHLIKTRGQQVTLRCSSQSGHNTVSWYQQALGQGPQFIFQYYREEENGRGNFPPRFSGLQFPNYSSELNVNALELDDSALYLCASSLGTPNTGELFFGEGSRLTVL.

J is TRBJ2-7 and V is TRBV19, with 7 nucleotides matching TRBD1. Germline assignment: CDR1 LNHDA and CDR2 SQIVND (reference sequence). There are 14 residues in the CDR3. Trimming took 3 bases from V and 1 from J; bases not matched to a gene: 3. The CDR3: CASSITGASYEQYF. DNA for the CDR3: TGTGCCAGTAGTATCACAGGGGCATCCTACGAGCAGTACTTC. Together with reference TRBV19 and TRBJ2-7, the CDR3 gives the full variable domain: DGGITQSPKYLFRKEGQNVTLSCEQNLNHDAMYWYRQDPGQGLRLIYYSQIVNDFQKGDIAEGYSVSREKKESFPLTVTSAQKNPTAFYLCASSITGASYEQYFGPGTRLTVT.

A single count supports this clone. This chain uses TRBV5-4 with TRBJ2-5; no definite D call. V was shortened by 6 bases and J by 3 bases, with 12 bases between the two germline ends. Germline V lookup: CDR1 SGHNT, CDR2 YYREEE (reference sequence). The CDR3 contains 13 residues. CDR3 DNA sequence: TGTGCCAGCATAGGGCCTACCGAAGAGACCCAGTACTTC. Translated: CASIGPTEETQYF. Full variable domain (outside the CDR3, taken from reference TRBV5-4 and TRBJ2-5): ETGVTQSPTHLIKTRGQQVTLRCSSQSGHNTVSWYQQALGQGPQFIFQYYREEENGRGNFPPRFSGLQFPNYSSELNVNALELDDSALYLCASIGPTEETQYFGPGTRLLVL.

The chain uses TRBV28 and TRBJ2-7, with D unresolved. Germline V gene lookup returns CDR1 MDHEN and CDR2 SYDVKM. Trimming cost V 5 bases and J 0 bases, with 5 bases left between them. There are 12 residues in the CDR3. The CDR3 DNA follows: TGTGCCAGCAGTCCCTCCTCCTACGAGCAGTACTTC. Protein: CASSPSSYEQYF.

The chain links TRBV28 to TRBJ2-1; 11 bases fit TRBD2. V was clipped by 4 bases and J by 8 bases; unmatched bases: 7. The V gene's germline CDR1 is MDHEN and CDR2 SYDVKM. The CDR3 spans 15 residues. The CDR3 protein is CASSSGTSGGDEQFF. Here the CDR3 DNA reads TGTGCCAGCAGTTCCGGGACTAGCGGAGGGGATGAGCAGTTCTTC.

The chain recombines TRBV5-1 with TRBJ1-6; a weak D match, TRBD1 (5 bases). Trimming cost V 3 bases and J 6 bases, with 16 bases left between them. CDR3 length: 16 residues. Per germline, CDR1 SGHRS and CDR2 YFSETQ. DNA for the CDR3: TGCGCCAGCAGCTGGACTACCGGGACGGGTAATTCACCCCTCCACTTT. Protein: CASSWTTGTGNSPLHF.